A selection of T cell receptor beta chains follows, all from one sample in a study of cytomegalovirus exposure and HLA in healthy donors. Sequencing used immunoSEQ multiplex PCR; TCRdb keeps in-frame clones, though not all of them. The sample contains 150,000 to 200,000 clones, roughly 82% of which appear only once. The sequencing sample was made of PBMCs. All receptors come from a woman aged 30 to 39 in good health and CMV-seropositive. The CDR3 runs from the conserved cysteine through the conserved F or W. The D gene is left open where the match is weak. Size tells how often a clone was seen (once, few, many) or the class of an expanded clone, and some rows leave it out.

>TRBD1|TRBJ1-1|TRBV7-2|-
CASSADRGGYTEAFF
TGTGCCAGCAGCGCCGACAGGGGAGGGTACACTGAAGCTTTCTTT
>-|TRBJ2-3|TRBV9|many
CASSASVTDTQYF
TGTGCCAGCAGCGCCTCAGTGACAGATACGCAGTATTTT
>TRBD2|TRBJ2-1|TRBV7-9|-
CASSFVTGTSRHNEQFF
TGTGCCAGCAGCTTCGTTACCGGGACTAGCAGACACAATGAGCAGTTCTTC
>-|TRBJ2-3|TRBV6-5|-
CASTLRGRGTDTQYF
TGTGCCAGCACCCTGCGCGGCAGGGGCACAGATACGCAGTATTTT
>-|TRBJ2-1|TRBV6-5|once
CASSYSGESYNEQFF
TGTGCCAGCAGTTACTCGGGAGAATCCTACAATGAGCAGTTCTTC
>TRBD1|TRBJ1-2|TRBV28|-
CATGDRGQNGYTF
TGTGCCACGGGGGACAGGGGCCAGAATGGCTACACCTTC
>TRBD1|TRBJ2-7|TRBV19|once
CASSMILQGATYEQYF
TGTGCCAGTAGTATGATTTTGCAGGGGGCTACCTACGAGCAGTACTTC
>TRBD1|TRBJ2-7|TRBV19|-
CATTRTGGRGVYEQYF
TGTGCCACCACCCGGACAGGGGGCAGAGGTGTGTACGAGCAGTACTTC
>TRBD2|TRBJ2-1|TRBV2|-
CASSLGRERNNEQFF
TGTGCCAGCAGTTTGGGGCGGGAGAGGAACAATGAGCAGTTCTTC
>-|TRBJ1-2|TRBV28|-
CASSLGGTVVVDTF
TGTGCCAGCAGTTTGGGGGGGACCGTAGTTGTAGACACCTTC
>TRBD1|TRBJ2-1|TRBV28|-
CASSPWGDRGLGEQFF
TGTGCCAGCAGCCCCTGGGGGGACAGGGGGCTAGGGGAGCAGTTCTTC